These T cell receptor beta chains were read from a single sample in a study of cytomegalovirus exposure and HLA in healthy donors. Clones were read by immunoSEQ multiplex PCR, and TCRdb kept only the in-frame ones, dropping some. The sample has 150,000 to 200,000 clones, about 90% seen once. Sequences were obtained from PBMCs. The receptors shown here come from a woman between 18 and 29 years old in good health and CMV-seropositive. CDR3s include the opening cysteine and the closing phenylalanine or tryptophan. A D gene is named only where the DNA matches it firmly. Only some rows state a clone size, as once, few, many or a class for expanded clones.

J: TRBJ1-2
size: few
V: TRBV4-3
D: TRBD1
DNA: TGCGCCAGCAGCCAAGATATCTCGACAGGGCGCGGTGGCTACACCTTC
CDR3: CASSQDISTGRGGYTF

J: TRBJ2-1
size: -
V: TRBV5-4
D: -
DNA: TGTGCCAGCAGTACAGGGGACTCCTCTACAAATGAGCAGTTCTTC
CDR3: CASSTGDSSTNEQFF

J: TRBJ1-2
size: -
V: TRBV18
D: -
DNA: TGTGCCAGCTCACAAGTGAGAGACAGTAACTATGGCTACACCTTC
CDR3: CASSQVRDSNYGYTF

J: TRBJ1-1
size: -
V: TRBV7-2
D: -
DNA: TGTGCCAGCAGCTTTGGCAGGGGTAACACTGAAGCTTTCTTT
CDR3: CASSFGRGNTEAFF

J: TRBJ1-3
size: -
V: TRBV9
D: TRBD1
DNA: TGTGCCAGCAGCGCAAGGACAGGGGGAGGAAACACCATATATTTT
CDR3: CASSARTGGGNTIYF

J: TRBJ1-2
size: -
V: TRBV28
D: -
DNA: TGTGCCAGCAGTTTTAATAGGGATCGGGACACTACAATAACTAACTATGGCTACACCTTC
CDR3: CASSFNRDRDTTITNYGYTF

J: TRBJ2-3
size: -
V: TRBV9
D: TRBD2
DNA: TGTGCCAGCACCGCAGCGGGGGGAGTAACAGATACGCAGTATTTT
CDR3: CASTAAGGVTDTQYF

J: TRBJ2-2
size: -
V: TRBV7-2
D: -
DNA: TGTGCCACCCTGGGGGGGGGCGGATCCGGGGAGCTGTTTTTT
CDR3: CATLGGGGSGELFF

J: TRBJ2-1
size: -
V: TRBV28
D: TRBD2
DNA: TGTGCCAGCAGCTTCCGACTAGCGGGGTACAATGAGCAGTTCTTC
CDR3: CASSFRLAGYNEQFF

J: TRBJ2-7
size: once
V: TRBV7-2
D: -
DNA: TGTGCCAGCAGCTTAGGGGGGCCCTCCTACGAGCAGTACTTC
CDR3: CASSLGGPSYEQYF